The entry below describes one TCR beta chain. The data were taken from a study of response to subunit inactivated influenza vaccine. TCRdb re-called the RT-PCR reads with MiXCR, one entry per CDR3 protein. The profile covers roughly 550,000 distinct CDR3 sequences, with around a quarter appearing a single time and around 2.8% taken by the ten largest. The V segment lost 6 bases and the J segment 4 bases; nucleotides outside the gene matches: 6. The CDR3 has 15 amino acids. The sample was also reused in another study, on T cells expressing NK-cell markers. This second report adds: Scientists made TCR beta cDNA using 5'RACE template switching with UMIs. Sorting was limited to alpha-beta TCR-expressing T cells with an anti-gamma-delta TCR antibody in several experiments. More than 5 donors carried dominant NKG2C+ clonotypes that made up roughly 1.0-7.5% of their CD8+ T cells.

V is TRBV12-3 or TRBV12-4 and J is TRBJ2-2; 9 bases align to TRBD2. The clonotype comes from a man aged 45-60 years who received an inactivated influenza vaccine. The source material was CD4+ T cells sorted from PBMCs, sampled about 11 days after vaccination. As DNA, the CDR3 is TGTGCCAGCAGATATAGCGGGGGTACCACCGGGGAGCTGTTTTTT. This sequence encodes CASRYSGGTTGELFF.